This T cell receptor beta chain appears in the sequencing data of a study of T cell responses to AZD1222 COVID-19 vaccine. Concerning this clone itself: No antigen is known for it.

General observations from the study: Females made up more of the donors, who were largely white British, and clonal diversity may have come out too low. Repertoires were obtained solely post-peak T cell response. Spike-spanning, vaccine-associated CD4 TCRs were dominant at 160-218 and 743-854. The breadth and depth of Spike-specific TCRs increased once two AZD1222 doses had been given.

Only in-frame clones appear in the TCRdb table, and some are missing; sequencing was by immunoSEQ multiplex PCR. The sample consists of 100,000 or so clones, about 87% of them appearing once. This CDR3 region has 16 residues. Germline CDR1 reads SEHNR; CDR2 reads FQNEAQ (reference sequence). The ends were cut back, 4 bases at V and 7 bases at J, with 19 bases in the middle. The rearrangement links TRBV7-9 to TRBJ1-4; D is unclear. This specimen consisted of peripheral blood, obtained 28 days after the second AZD1222 dose. The source is an adult who received the AZD1222 COVID-19 vaccine. The CDR3 protein is CASSSPDTYGTEKLFF. CDR3 nucleotide sequence: TGTGCCAGCAGCTCTCCCGACACCTACGGTACTGAAAAACTGTTTTTT. Full variable domain (remainder filled in from reference TRBV7-9 and TRBJ1-4): DTGVSQNPRHKITKRGQNVTFRCDPISEHNRLYWYRQTLGQGPEFLTYFQNEAQLEKSRLLSDRFSAERPKGSFSTLEIQRTEQGDSAMYLCASSSPDTYGTEKLFFGSGTQLSVL.